This TCR beta chain emerged from a study of shared clonotypes between healthy human individuals. Using immunoSEQ multiplex PCR, the repertoire was profiled, and TCRdb retains in-frame clones only, with some absent. The data contain about 530,000 clones, roughly 85% of them singletons. The germline V gene has CDR1 MGHRA and CDR2 YSYEKL. Trimming took 2 bases from V and 11 from J, leaving 15 bases between them. CDR3 size: 13 residues. The source of this sequence is a middle-aged woman in good health. Some clones in this sample may be carry-over from other donors' samples. The source material was PBMCs. The chain has TRBV4-1 and TRBJ2-5; tentative D call: TRBD2 (6 bases). The CDR3 region has the DNA TGCGCCAGCAGCCAACTAGCGTGGTTTGAGCAGTACTTC. This translates into CASSQLAWFEQYF.